The entry that follows covers one TCR beta chain sequence. The antigen is unknown. The sample originates from a study of TIL therapy for anti-PD-1-resistant metastatic lung cancer. Trimming removed 3 bases at V and 4 bases at J, with 12 bases between. Germline CDR1 is SEHNR and CDR2 is FQNEAQ (reference sequence). This CDR3 is built from 14 residues. The time point was: pre-treatment sample, taken before nivolumab and TIL therapy. The tumor samples were excised metastases, mostly pleural nodules or supraclavicular lymph nodes. Patients then received nivolumab; progressors got lymphodepletion, TIL and IL-2. Stage 4 NSCLC adults joined between October 2017 and January 2020. Study observations and caveats: Many TIL product clones were absent from baseline tumor, suggesting clonal contraction.

Sequencing used immunoSEQ v3. Sequencing used immunoSEQ multiplex PCR; TCRdb keeps in-frame clones, though not all of them. The repertoire holds thousands of clones, with 76% as singletons. The receptor comes from a person aged 25 to 85 with non-small cell lung cancer. The starting material was tumor tissue, obtained at baseline. The chain has TRBV7-9 and TRBJ1-1, with D perhaps TRBD1 (6 bases). DNA for the CDR3: TGTGCCAGCAGCTTCAAGGGGGGGAGCACTGAAGCTTTCTTT. Translation gives CASSFKGGSTEAFF. The whole variable domain, filled in from reference TRBV7-9 and TRBJ1-1, reads DTGVSQNPRHKITKRGQNVTFRCDPISEHNRLYWYRQTLGQGPEFLTYFQNEAQLEKSRLLSDRFSAERPKGSFSTLEIQRTEQGDSAMYLCASSFKGGSTEAFFGQGTRLTVV.